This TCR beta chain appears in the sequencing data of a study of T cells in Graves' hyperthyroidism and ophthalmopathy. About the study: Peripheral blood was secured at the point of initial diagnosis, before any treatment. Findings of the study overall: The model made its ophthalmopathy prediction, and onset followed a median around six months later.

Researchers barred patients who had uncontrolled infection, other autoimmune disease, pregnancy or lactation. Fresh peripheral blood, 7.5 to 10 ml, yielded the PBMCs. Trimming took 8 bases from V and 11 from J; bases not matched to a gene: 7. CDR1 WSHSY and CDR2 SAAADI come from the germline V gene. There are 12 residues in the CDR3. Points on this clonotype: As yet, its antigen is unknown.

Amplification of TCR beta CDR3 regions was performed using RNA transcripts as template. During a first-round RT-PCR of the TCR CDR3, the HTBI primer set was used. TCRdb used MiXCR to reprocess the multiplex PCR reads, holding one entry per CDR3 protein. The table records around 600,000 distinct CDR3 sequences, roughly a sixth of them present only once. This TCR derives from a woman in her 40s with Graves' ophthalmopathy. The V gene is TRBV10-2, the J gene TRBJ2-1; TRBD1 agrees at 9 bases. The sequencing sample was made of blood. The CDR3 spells CASVPGTGKQFF. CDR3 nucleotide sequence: TGCGCCAGCGTTCCCGGGACAGGGAAGCAGTTCTTC.